Each of the 13 T cell receptor beta chains below was sequenced from the same sample in a study of CD8+ T cells in alopecia areata. Sequencing templates came from extracted RNA that was reverse transcribed into cDNA. Assay used: immunoSEQ multiplex PCR; TCRdb lists only in-frame clones, some missing. The profile shows some 200,000 clones, 50% to 75% of them singletons. Sequencing was performed on CD4+ T cells sorted from blood, taken at week 0. These receptors came from a human donor with alopecia areata.

The chain's CDR3 is CASSLVQRGPSTDTQYF. In DNA, the CDR3 is TGCGCCAGCAGCTTGGTACAGCGGGGGCCCAGCACAGATACGCAGTATTTT. The V gene is TRBV5-1, the J gene TRBJ2-3, with TRBD2 identical over 8 bases. Trimming took 0 bases from V and 0 from J; bases not matched to a gene: 6. The CDR3 spans 17 residues. CDR1 and CDR2 (germline): SGHRS, YFSETQ.

The V call is TRBV5-1, the J call TRBJ2-4; no firm D call. The length of the CDR3 is 15 residues. CDR1 is SGHRS, CDR2 YFSETQ, per germline. V was pared by 2 bases and J by 7 bases, with 16 bases between. CDR3 sequence: CASSLGFEGVNIQYF. The CDR3 region has the DNA TGCGCCAGCAGCTTAGGGTTTGAAGGTGTCAACATTCAGTACTTC.

V and J are TRBV28 and TRBJ2-5; 7 nucleotides align to TRBD1. CDR3 length equals 15 residues. The junction had 11 bases not matched to a gene; V was cut back by 10 bases and J by 0 bases. Germline V gene lookup returns CDR1 MDHEN and CDR2 SYDVKM. CDR3 amino acids: CAKLKGASYQETQYF. CDR3 sequence (DNA): TGTGCCAAACTAAAGGGGGCTTCGTACCAAGAGACCCAGTACTTC.

This clone was recorded once. The CDR3 spells CASSPRTGESRNIQYF. CDR3 DNA sequence: TGTGCCAGCTCACCTAGAACAGGGGAGTCAAGAAACATTCAGTACTTC. The chain combines TRBV18 with TRBJ2-4; 7 nucleotides match TRBD1. V was clipped by 3 bases and J by 6 bases; unmatched bases: 11. Germline loops: CDR1 KGHSH, CDR2 LQKENI. The CDR3 has 16 residues.

V gene TRBV29-1 combines with J gene TRBJ2-2; possible D gene TRBD2, 5 bases. V was cut by 0 bases and J by 0 bases, with 5 bases left in between. This CDR3 region has 14 residues. Germline V gene sequence: CDR1 SQVTM, CDR2 ANQGSEA. This chain's CDR3 is CSVEERANTGELFF. The CDR3 nucleotides read TGCAGCGTTGAAGAGAGGGCGAACACCGGGGAGCTGTTTTTT.

The rearrangement joins TRBV25-1 to TRBJ2-3; unclear D gene. V lost 2 bases and J 6 bases, leaving 6 bases between the germline ends. In germline, CDR1 is MGHDK, CDR2 SYGVNS. The CDR3 is 12 amino acids. For the CDR3, the DNA is TGTGCCAGCAGTGAACGTAGGGATACGCAGTATTTT. The encoded protein is CASSERRDTQYF. Supplemented by reference TRBV25-1 and TRBJ2-3, the full variable domain reads EADIYQTPRYLVIGTGKKITLECSQTMGHDKMYWYQQDPGMELHLIHYSYGVNSTEKGDLSSESTVSRIRTEHFPLTLESARPSHTSQYLCASSERRDTQYFGPGTRLTVL.

The chain links TRBV9 to TRBJ2-1; D is uncertain. Per the germline V gene, CDR1 is SGDLS and CDR2 is YYNGEE. V gave up 2 bases and J gave up 11 bases, with 14 bases separating them. This CDR3 comprises 13 residues. The CDR3 loop reads CASSVGLQGQQFF. The CDR3 DNA reads as TGTGCCAGCAGCGTGGGCCTACAAGGGCAGCAGTTCTTC.

This chain uses TRBV7-8 with TRBJ2-5, with 8 bases lining up with TRBD1. This CDR3 is built from 16 residues. The V segment lost 4 bases and the J segment 5 bases; nucleotides outside the gene matches: 12. Germline CDR1 and CDR2: SGHVS and FQNEAQ. In nucleotides, the CDR3 is TGTGCCAGCAGCTCCGTGGCAGGGGGCTTGGGGGAGACCCAGTACTTC. Its translation is CASSSVAGGLGETQYF. The complete variable domain, with remaining parts taken from reference TRBV7-8 and TRBJ2-5, reads GAGVSQSPRYKVAKRGQDVALRCDPISGHVSLFWYQQALGQGPEFLTYFQNEAQLDKSGLPSDRFFAERPEGSVSTLKIQRTQQEDSAVYLCASSSVAGGLGETQYFGPGTRLLVL.

The rearrangement links TRBV5-1 to TRBJ2-3; D ambiguous. Per germline, CDR1 SGHRS and CDR2 YFSETQ. The CDR3 is 13 residues long. V was clipped by 2 bases and J by 5 bases, with 9 bases between them. The CDR3 spells CASSLMVLDTQYF. The CDR3 region has the DNA TGCGCCAGCAGCTTAATGGTTCTAGATACGCAGTATTTT.

This clone came up a few times. V gene TRBV25-1 combines with J gene TRBJ2-2; TRBD1 is a possible D gene (6 bases). The CDR3 length is 16 residues. Per germline, CDR1 MGHDK and CDR2 SYGVNS. Between the trimmed V and J ends, which lost 6 bases and 5 bases, there was a span of 19 bases. Here the CDR3 DNA reads TGTGCCAGCAGGGACAGATTGGTGTCGGGGACCGGGGAGCTGTTTTTT. Translated: CASRDRLVSGTGELFF.

The chain recombines TRBV29-1 with TRBJ2-3, with 8 bases identical to TRBD1. The CDR3 spans 15 residues. The V gene end was trimmed by 3 bases and the J gene end by 3 bases; junction bases not matched to a gene: 8. Germline V CDR1 and CDR2: SQVTM, ANQGSEA. The CDR3: CSVDRQGAKTDTQYF. CDR3 sequence (DNA): TGCAGCGTTGATCGGCAGGGGGCCAAAACAGATACGCAGTATTTT.

This clone turned up a few times. The genes are TRBV7-9 and TRBJ1-3, with D possibly TRBD1 on 5 matching bases. Germline V lookup: CDR1 SEHNR, CDR2 FQNEAQ (reference sequence). V lost 5 bases, J lost 2 bases, and 16 bases lay in between. The CDR3 has 16 amino acids. The CDR3: CASSQTDRNPGNTIYF. CDR3 coding DNA: TGTGCCAGCAGCCAAACCGACAGAAATCCTGGAAACACCATATATTTT.

The chain recombines TRBV6-5 with TRBJ2-3; D is ambiguous. V was clipped by 7 bases and J by 3 bases, with 11 bases between them. Germline CDR1 reads MNHEY; CDR2 reads SVGAGI. There are 13 residues in the CDR3. The CDR3 sequence: CASNSFQTDTQYF. The CDR3 DNA is TGTGCCAGCAATTCCTTCCAGACAGATACGCAGTATTTT.